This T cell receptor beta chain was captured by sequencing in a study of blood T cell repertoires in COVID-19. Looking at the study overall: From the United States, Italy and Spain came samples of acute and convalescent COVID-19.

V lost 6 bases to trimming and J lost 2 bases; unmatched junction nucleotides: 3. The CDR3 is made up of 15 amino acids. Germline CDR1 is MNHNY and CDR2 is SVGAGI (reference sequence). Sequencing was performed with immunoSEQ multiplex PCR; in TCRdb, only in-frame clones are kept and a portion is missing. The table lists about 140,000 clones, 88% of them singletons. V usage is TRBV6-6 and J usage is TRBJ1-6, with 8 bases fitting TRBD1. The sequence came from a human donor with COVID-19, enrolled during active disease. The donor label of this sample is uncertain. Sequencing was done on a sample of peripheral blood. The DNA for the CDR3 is TGTGCCAGCAGATCGACAGGGGCCTATAATTCACCCCTCCACTTT. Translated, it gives CASRSTGAYNSPLHF.